Shown below are 8 T cell receptor beta chains from a single sample sequenced in a study of identical twins. TCRdb reprocessed the 5' RACE reads with MiXCR, giving one entry per CDR3 protein. Counted here are about 470,000 distinct CDR3 sequences, roughly a quarter occurring once; the ten biggest clones make up roughly 3%. This sample was also put to use in a study of T cells expressing NK-cell markers.

Sequencing used CD4+ T cells sorted from blood. The receptors derive from a woman aged 18 to 35 in good health.

The genes are TRBV6-5 and TRBJ1-2; D is possibly TRBD1 (6 bases). Germline lookup yields CDR1 MNHEY and CDR2 SVGAGI. The CDR3 consists of 13 residues. V was clipped by 4 bases and J by 9 bases, with 15 bases between them. The CDR3 DNA reads TGTGCCAGCAGTTCTACAGGGATCTGGAGCTACACCTTC. Translated, it gives CASSSTGIWSYTF.

The rearrangement links TRBV23-1 to TRBJ2-7; D perhaps matches TRBD1 (5 bases). TRBV23-1 is labeled an ORF, and its function is uncertain. The CDR3 covers 14 residues. Trimming left V 6 bases short and J 2 bases short, with 14 bases between. CDR3 sequence reads: CASSATGFTYEQYF. The CDR3 DNA is TGCGCCAGCAGCGCAACAGGTTTCACCTACGAGCAGTACTTC.

This clonotype was seen once. This chain connects TRBV12-3 or TRBV12-4 to TRBJ2-3, with D possibly being TRBD1 (5 bases). This CDR3 region has 16 residues. V dropped 5 bases and J dropped 5 bases, with 20 bases sitting between them. CDR3 in amino acids: CASSPQGVGVRDTQYF. The CDR3 DNA follows: TGTGCCAGCAGTCCCCAGGGTGTAGGTGTGAGAGATACGCAGTATTTT.

The V call is TRBV4-1, the J call TRBJ2-3; 8 bases map to TRBD2. With 2 bases clipped from V and 0 bases from J, the junction kept 10 bases outside the gene matches. Germline CDR1 and CDR2: MGHRA and YSYEKL. The CDR3 covers 18 residues. DNA for the CDR3: TGCGCCAGCAGCCAACCGGGGGGGGGTAGCGGGAGCACAGATACGCAGTATTTT. It is translated as CASSQPGGGSGSTDTQYF.

The chain recombines TRBV25-1 with TRBJ2-3, with D perhaps matching TRBD1 (6 bases). The germline V and J ends were trimmed by 6 bases and 5 bases, with 15 bases remaining between them. From germline, CDR1 is MGHDK and CDR2 SYGVNS. This CDR3 is 14 amino acids long. The CDR3 sequence: CASSPWTVQDTQYF. Written as DNA, the CDR3 is TGTGCCAGCAGCCCCTGGACAGTGCAAGATACGCAGTATTTT.

The chain employs TRBV7-9 and TRBJ2-1; D is possibly TRBD2 (7 bases). V gave up 5 bases and J gave up 7 bases, with 18 bases separating them. CDR1 and CDR2 (germline): SEHNR, FQNEAQ (reference sequence). This CDR3 comprises 15 residues. CDR3 loop: CASSKAGAHGNEQFF. The CDR3 bases are TGTGCCAGCAGCAAGGCGGGGGCCCATGGGAATGAGCAGTTCTTC.

The chain combines TRBV5-5 with TRBJ1-1; TRBD1 agrees at 7 bases. Per germline, CDR1 SGHKS and CDR2 YYEKEE (reference sequence). The ends lost 0 bases at V and 5 bases at J; junction bases unmatched: 7. This CDR3 region has 15 residues. In DNA form, the CDR3 reads TGTGCCAGCAGCTTGGCATCAGGGGGTGGGACTGAAGCTTTCTTT. Translation gives CASSLASGGGTEAFF.

This clonotype has at least ten counts. The CDR3 DNA sequence: TGCGCCAGCAGCTTGGGGACAGGGGGGACTGAAGCTTTCTTT. Translation gives CASSLGTGGTEAFF. The chain employs TRBV5-1 and TRBJ1-1; 10 bases map to TRBD1. The CDR3 is 14 residues long. Germline V gives CDR1 SGHRS, CDR2 YFSETQ. Germline trimming cut 0 bases from V and 5 bases from J; bases unmatched to any gene: 1.